This T cell receptor beta chain is from a study of cytomegalovirus exposure and HLA in healthy donors. Overall study results and limits: Listed as cytomegalovirus-associated were 150 to 200 TCR beta chains. One variant, a missense change in DCLRE1C, was linked in a later analysis to TCR beta V- and J-gene trimming. As confirmed in vitro, three CMV-associated chains were specific for CMV antigens.

As to this clone: Its target is not known.

Losses at the gene ends were 0 bases for V and 8 bases for J; bases not matched to a gene: 9. Germline CDR1 is LGHNA and CDR2 is YNFKEQ. This CDR3 has 16 residues. 13 Jbeta primers and 60 Vbeta primers were used for the PCR. Assay: immunoSEQ multiplex PCR; the TCRdb copy retains only in-frame clones and omits some. The listing contains approximately 40,000 clones. The TCR sequence derives from a woman in her 30s in good health and CMV-seronegative. Sequenced input: PBMCs. The V call is TRBV4-2, the J call TRBJ2-1; 8 nucleotides match TRBD1. DNA of the CDR3: TGTGCCAGCAGCCAAGACTTCGTGCAGGGGGCGGATGAGCAGTTCTTC. It encodes CASSQDFVQGADEQFF.